The 20 T cell receptor beta chains below all came from one sample that was sequenced in a study of T cell responses to AZD1222 COVID-19 vaccine. Measured with immunoSEQ multiplex PCR; TCRdb has only the in-frame clones, and not every one. The data hold about 110,000 clones, with over 85% observed a single time. The material sequenced was peripheral blood, taken on day 0 of AZD1222 vaccination. Receptor source: an adult in good health.

This chain links TRBV5-5 with TRBJ1-1, with TRBD1 identical over 11 bases. V trimming: 4 bases; J trimming: 2 bases; junction bases outside the gene matches: 7. This CDR3 region has 16 residues. Looked up from germline, CDR1 is SGHKS and CDR2 is YYEKEE (reference sequence). In DNA, the CDR3 is TGTGCCAGCAGCCTCTACCGGACAGGGGGCAACACTGAAGCTTTCTTT. Translation gives CASSLYRTGGNTEAFF.

The chain is built from TRBV5-6 and TRBJ1-1; no definite D call. With 2 bases removed from V and 1 base from J, the gap between germline ends came to 3 bases. The germline V gene has CDR1 SGHDT and CDR2 YYEEEE. There are 12 residues in the CDR3. In DNA form, the CDR3 reads TGTGCCAGCAGCTTTGAGAACACTGAAGCTTTCTTT. Translating it yields CASSFENTEAFF.

In regard to this clone: Sequence at one end of the junction differs from germline and may be a read error. The CDR3 coding sequence is TGTGCCAGCAGTTATTCGCGGGGTAGCTTGCACTTC. Its translation: CASSYSRGSLHF. This chain joins TRBV6-2 or TRBV6-3 and TRBJ2-5, with D maybe TRBD2 (6 bases). Germline CDR1 and CDR2: MNHEY and SVGEGT. The CDR3 spans 12 residues.

V gene TRBV5-6 combines with J gene TRBJ2-3, with 11 bases matching TRBD2. This CDR3 has 18 residues. Germline V lookup: CDR1 SGHDT, CDR2 YYEEEE. V lost 3 bases to trimming and J lost 1 base; unmatched junction nucleotides: 10. The CDR3 spells CASSSPRSLAGGTDTQYF. CDR3 nucleotide sequence: TGTGCCAGCAGCTCTCCCCGATCACTAGCGGGGGGCACAGATACGCAGTATTTT.

J is TRBJ2-7 and V is TRBV2; possible D gene TRBD2, 5 bases. V lost 3 bases, J lost 0 bases, and 12 bases lay in between. CDR1 and CDR2 from the germline V gene are SNHLY and FYNNEI. The CDR3 runs to 15 residues. CDR3 region: CASSDVGESSYEQYF. The CDR3 DNA reads TGTGCCAGCAGTGACGTGGGAGAGAGCTCCTACGAGCAGTACTTC.

The table lists this clone with a count of one. The gene calls are TRBV18 and TRBJ2-2; TRBD1 is a possible D gene (6 bases). Trimming left V 3 bases short and J 1 base short, with 12 bases between. CDR1 and CDR2 (germline): KGHSH, LQKENI. This CDR3 has 16 amino acids. The CDR3 nucleotides are TGTGCCAGCTCACCGGGGACGACAGGGAACACCGGGGAGCTGTTTTTT. Residues: CASSPGTTGNTGELFF.

V is TRBV5-1 and J is TRBJ2-5; D ambiguous. V lost 4 bases, J lost 7 bases, and 11 bases lay in between. CDR1 and CDR2 from the germline V gene are SGHRS and YFSETQ. CDR3 length: 12 amino acids. The CDR3 region is CASSPSPGTQYF. CDR3 in DNA: TGCGCCAGCAGCCCCTCCCCGGGGACCCAGTACTTC. Looking up the rest from reference TRBV5-1 and TRBJ2-5 gives the full variable domain: KAGVTQTPRYLIKTRGQQVTLSCSPISGHRSVSWYQQTPGQGLQFLFEYFSETQRNKGNFPGRFSGRQFSNSRSEMNVSTLELGDSALYLCASSPSPGTQYFGPGTRLLVL.

The rearrangement links TRBV21-1 to TRBJ2-3; TRBD1, the D gene given by the table, was not confirmed from the DNA. TRBV21-1 is a pseudogene locus. The CDR3 has 15 amino acids. This CDR3 is CASSPRDRVADTQYF. The CDR3 bases are TGTGCCAGCAGCCCCCGGGACAGGGTGGCAGATACGCAGTATTTT.

The chain employs TRBV7-8 and TRBJ1-1; D call uncertain. Germline V gene data show CDR1 as SGHVS and CDR2 as FQNEAQ. V lost 3 bases and J 3 bases, leaving 17 bases between the germline ends. CDR3 size: 16 residues. The CDR3 coding sequence is TGTGCCAGCAGCTTTCACTCTACCGGGAAGGACACTGAAGCTTTCTTT. It encodes CASSFHSTGKDTEAFF.

V and J are TRBV6-1 and TRBJ2-5, with D perhaps being TRBD1 or TRBD2 (5 bases each). Deletions cut 4 bases from V and 1 base from J, with 16 bases between. The CDR3 consists of 16 residues. Germline V gene data show CDR1 as MNHNS and CDR2 as SASEGT. DNA for the CDR3: TGTGCCAGCAGTGGTGGGACGTACGGCCCCCAAGAGACCCAGTACTTC. The encoded protein is CASSGGTYGPQETQYF.

The CDR3 sequence: CASSPRLRLNYGYTF. CDR3 nucleotide sequence: TGTGCCAGCTCACCACGGTTGCGGCTTAACTATGGCTACACCTTC. The chain employs TRBV18 and TRBJ1-2; D is undetermined. The CDR3 contains 15 residues. Germline CDR1 is KGHSH and CDR2 is LQKENI. Trimming left V 1 base short and J 1 base short, with 10 bases between.

The chain couples TRBV7-9 to TRBJ1-1, with a tentative D call TRBD1 (5 bases). The CDR3 has 19 amino acids. Germline V gene data show CDR1 as SEHNR and CDR2 as FQNEAQ (reference sequence). Trimming shortened V by 2 bases and J by 3 bases, and 25 bases separated the two germline ends. The chain's CDR3 is CASSLSGVRGPGWDTEAFF. CDR3 in DNA: TGTGCCAGCAGCTTATCAGGTGTAAGGGGCCCTGGGTGGGACACTGAAGCTTTCTTT.

This clone was picked up one time. J is TRBJ2-1 and V is TRBV7-9, with D perhaps matching TRBD2 (5 bases). Germline V gene data show CDR1 as SEHNR and CDR2 as FQNEAQ (reference sequence). The V end lost 8 bases, the J end lost 0 bases, and 14 bases lay between the germline ends. The length of the CDR3 is 15 residues. In nucleotides, the CDR3 is TGTGCCAGCGCCGCGGGCACCCACTCCTACAATGAGCAGTTCTTC. Translating it yields CASAAGTHSYNEQFF.

This sequence joins TRBV27 and TRBJ1-1; TRBD1 aligns across 7 bases. With V trimmed by 6 bases and J by 7 bases, 14 bases remained unmatched. The germline CDR1 and CDR2 sequences are MNHEY and SMNVEV (reference sequence). CDR3 length: 15 amino acids. CDR3 coding DNA: TGTGCCAGCAGGCGAATTCACAGGGGAGGTGTTGAAGCTTTCTTT. This sequence encodes CASRRIHRGGVEAFF.

This clone showed up just once. This chain joins TRBV6-1 and TRBJ1-5; 8 positions match TRBD1. Germline V gene sequence: CDR1 MNHNS, CDR2 SASEGT. CDR3 length: 15 residues. Trimming removed 1 base from V and 7 bases from J; junction bases left unmatched: 6. The CDR3 DNA reads as TGTGCCAGCAGTGAAGGATCAGGGGGCAGCCAGCCCCAGCATTTT. It is translated as CASSEGSGGSQPQHF.

The V gene is TRBV12-3 or TRBV12-4, the J gene TRBJ1-2; no clear D. The CDR3 has 13 amino acids. Between the trimmed V and J ends, which lost 3 bases and 4 bases, there was a span of 9 bases. The DNA of the CDR3 is TGTGCCAGCAGTTTGACTCCCTCCTATGGCTACACCTTC. Protein: CASSLTPSYGYTF.

Only one count was recorded for this clone. The rearrangement links TRBV28 to TRBJ1-6, with 7 bases lining up with TRBD1. Germline CDR1 MDHEN, CDR2 SYDVKM. V lost 5 bases and J lost 4; bases outside the gene matches: 5. CDR3 size: 15 residues. The CDR3 DNA is TGTGCCAGCAGTACGGCGGGACAGTATAATTCACCCCTCCACTTT. The encoded protein is CASSTAGQYNSPLHF.

The chain recombines TRBV3-1 (or the pseudogene TRBV3-2) with TRBJ1-1; a weak D match, TRBD1 (5 bases). Germline V CDR1 and CDR2: LGHDT, YNNKEL (reference sequence). There are 14 residues in the CDR3. V was cut by 1 base and J by 7 bases, with 13 bases left in between. CDR3 sequence: CASSQGSGRSEAFF. CDR3 sequence (DNA): TGTGCCAGCAGCCAAGGGTCGGGACGAAGTGAAGCTTTCTTT.

This chain joins TRBV6-6 and TRBJ1-2; D is undetermined. This CDR3 region has 11 residues. V was trimmed by 8 bases and J by 8 bases, leaving 12 bases between them. Germline CDR1 reads MNHNY; CDR2 reads SVGAGI (reference sequence). The CDR3 region has the DNA TGTGCCAGCGGGTCCTTTAAGGGCTACACCTTC. Its protein is CASGSFKGYTF.

This rearrangement joins TRBV9 to TRBJ2-1; 9 bases are a match to TRBD1. Germline CDR1 and CDR2: SGDLS and YYNGEE. The CDR3 spans 18 residues. Trimming at V came to 1 base and at J to 7 bases, leaving 15 bases not matched to a gene. The CDR3 DNA sequence: TGTGCCAGCAGCGTATACGGAGCCGGGACAGGGTCTAGGAATGAGCAGTTCTTC. Its translation: CASSVYGAGTGSRNEQFF.